This entry lists 26 T cell receptor beta chains sequenced from one sample in a study of blood T cell repertoires in COVID-19 (TCRdb year 2020). The library was prepared using the immunoSEQ multiplex PCR assay. This is the immuneACCESS table as TCRdb keeps it, with only in-frame sequences that have V and J called. A part of the clones is gone; compared with another copy, unresolved V genes explain less than half, and the rest is unexplained. The sample profile shows about 86,000 clones; roughly 88% of them were found once. The ten largest make up roughly a third of the sample. Sample: peripheral blood. The receptors here all came from a woman of 80 years or more with active or convalescent COVID-19.

The V gene is TRBV28, the J gene TRBJ1-4, with D maybe TRBD1 (5 bases). The germline CDR1 and CDR2 sequences are MDHEN and SYDVKM. The CDR3 is 15 residues long. Trimming removed 3 bases at V and 0 bases at J, with 8 bases between. CDR3 sequence: CASSFGHATNEKLFF. The CDR3 nucleotides read TGTGCCAGCAGTTTCGGACACGCAACTAATGAAAAACTGTTTTTT.

The chain employs TRBV5-6 and TRBJ2-7, with TRBD2 as a possible D gene (5 bases). V lost 0 bases and J lost 5, with 15 bases in between. The CDR3 covers 15 residues. Germline CDR1 SGHDT, CDR2 YYEEEE. The CDR3: CASSLAGQPGDEQYF. CDR3 coding DNA: TGTGCCAGCAGCTTGGCCGGGCAGCCCGGGGACGAGCAGTACTTC.

This clone came up once. One junction end disagrees with the germline gene, perhaps due to a read error. The genes are TRBV7-7 and TRBJ2-1, with TRBD2 as a possible D gene (7 bases). This CDR3 comprises 15 residues. Germline CDR1 SSHAT, CDR2 FNYEAQ (reference sequence). CDR3 region: CASSLGGGPYNEQFF. The CDR3, as DNA: TGTGCTAGCAGCTTAGGGGGGGGCCCCTACAATGAGCAGTTCTTC.

Many counts were recorded for this clone. V and J are TRBV7-9 and TRBJ2-3, with a tentative D call TRBD1 (6 bases). Trimming pared 4 bases from V and 2 bases from J, leaving 16 bases between. This CDR3 region has 16 residues. Germline V lookup: CDR1 SEHNR, CDR2 FQNEAQ (reference sequence). CDR3 sequence: CASSSWTDTVTDTQYF. The CDR3 coding sequence is TGTGCCAGCAGCTCGTGGACAGACACTGTCACAGATACGCAGTATTTT.

This clone showed up just once. V usage is TRBV6-1 and J usage is TRBJ2-7, with 14 bases identical to TRBD2. V was pared by 4 bases and J by 1 base, with 9 bases of the junction left unmatched. The CDR3 length is 18 residues. Germline assignment: CDR1 MNHNS and CDR2 SASEGT. The CDR3 coding sequence is TGTGCCAGCAGTGGGCCAGGGACTAGCGGGAGAGGTTCCTACGAGCAGTACTTC. Translating gives CASSGPGTSGRGSYEQYF.

This clone was found once. The chain recombines TRBV2 with TRBJ2-6; 10 nucleotides align to TRBD2. CDR3 size: 17 residues. CDR1 and CDR2 from the germline V gene are SNHLY and FYNNEI. The V gene end was trimmed by 5 bases and the J gene end by 3 bases; junction bases not matched to a gene: 7. CDR3 DNA sequence: TGTGCCAGCAGTAAACCGGGACTAGCGTTTGGGGCCAACGTCCTGACTTTC. It is translated as CASSKPGLAFGANVLTF.

This clone was seen only once. This rearrangement joins TRBV28 to TRBJ1-2; tentative D call: TRBD1 (6 bases). CDR3 length: 17 residues. Germline loops: CDR1 MDHEN, CDR2 SYDVKM. The V gene lost 2 bases and the J gene lost 4 bases, with 20 bases spanning the gap. The DNA of the CDR3 is TGTGCCAGCAGTTTACAACAGGGTAGCGTGCCGTTCTATGGCTACACCTTC. Translating gives CASSLQQGSVPFYGYTF.

The genes are TRBV7-6 and TRBJ2-6, with TRBD1 identical over 10 bases. The CDR3 loop spans 16 amino acids. Germline CDR1 is SGHVS and CDR2 is FNYEAQ. The V gene end was trimmed by 5 bases and the J gene end by 4 bases; junction bases not matched to a gene: 5. Here the CDR3 DNA reads TGTGCCAGCAGCCTTGGGACAGGGGCCGGGGCCAACGTCCTGACTTTC. It encodes CASSLGTGAGANVLTF.

This chain uses TRBV29-1 with TRBJ2-7, with a possible D match to TRBD1 (5 bases). Trimming pared 4 bases from V and 3 bases from J, leaving 10 bases between. The CDR3 totals 12 residues. In germline, CDR1 is SQVTM, CDR2 ANQGSEA. CDR3 protein: CSVVQGIYEQYF. In DNA, the CDR3 is TGCAGCGTTGTTCAGGGTATCTACGAGCAGTACTTC.

This clone appeared a single time. The J gene is TRBJ1-5, the V gene TRBV28; 11 bases map to TRBD1. The junction had 7 bases not matched to a gene; V was cut back by 6 bases and J by 6 bases. The CDR3 extends over 15 amino acids. The germline CDR1 and CDR2 sequences are MDHEN and SYDVKM. The CDR3 DNA is TGTGCCAGCAGACCTGGACAGGGGGCTTTTCAGCCCCAGCATTTT. Its protein product is CASRPGQGAFQPQHF.

The rearrangement joins TRBV12-3 or TRBV12-4 to TRBJ1-2; D unresolved. The CDR3 consists of 13 residues. Between the trimmed V and J ends, which lost 3 bases and 4 bases, there was a span of 9 bases. The CDR3, as DNA: TGTGCCAGCAGTTTTCAGGCGAGCTATGGCTACACCTTC. This gives the protein CASSFQASYGYTF.

The chain uses TRBV14 and TRBJ2-7, with a tentative D call TRBD1 (5 bases). Germline CDR1 reads SGHDN; CDR2 reads FVKESK. CDR3 length: 14 amino acids. Trimming left V 0 bases short and J 5 bases short, with 11 bases between. The CDR3 protein is CASSQDWTFDEQYF. CDR3 nucleotides: TGTGCCAGCAGCCAAGATTGGACATTCGACGAGCAGTACTTC.

This chain links TRBV5-1 with TRBJ2-7, with a possible D match to TRBD1 (5 bases). The V end was cut by 4 bases, the J end by 7 bases, with 15 bases between. Per germline, CDR1 SGHRS and CDR2 YFSETQ. The length of the CDR3 is 13 residues. CDR3 in amino acids: CASSPQGLREQYF. The DNA of the CDR3 is TGCGCCAGCAGCCCCCAGGGATTGAGGGAGCAGTACTTC.

The chain employs TRBV6-2 or TRBV6-3 and TRBJ2-3, with D tentatively TRBD1 (7 bases). V shed 0 bases and J shed 1 base, with 11 bases lying between them. Per the germline V gene, CDR1 is MNHEY and CDR2 is SVGEGT. This CDR3 has 16 residues. For the CDR3, the DNA is TGTGCCAGCAGTTACTCAGGGGGCGGGGGCACAGATACGCAGTATTTT. Translating it yields CASSYSGGGGTDTQYF.

This clone was observed once. CDR3: CASSLVGGNQPQHF. DNA of the CDR3: TGTGCCAGCAGCTTAGTGGGAGGCAATCAGCCCCAGCATTTT. V and J are TRBV7-2 and TRBJ1-5; no firm D call. CDR1 and CDR2 from the germline V gene are SGHTA and FQGNSA. Trimming shortened V by 1 base and J by 2 bases, and 6 bases separated the two germline ends. CDR3 length: 14 residues.

The V and J genes are TRBV11-2 and TRBJ2-7; 14 nucleotides match TRBD2. The CDR3 consists of 16 residues. CDR1 SGHAT and CDR2 FQNNGV come from the germline V gene. V shed 5 bases, J shed 2 bases, and the junction held 5 bases outside the gene matches. CDR3 nucleotides: TGTGCCAGCAGCCCAGGGACTAGCGGGAGAGCCTACGAGCAGTACTTC. As protein: CASSPGTSGRAYEQYF. Looking up the rest from reference TRBV11-2 and TRBJ2-7 gives the full variable domain: EAGVAQSPRYKIIEKRQSVAFWCNPISGHATLYWYQQILGQGPKLLIQFQNNGVVDDSQLPKDRFSAERLKGVDSTLKIQPAKLEDSAVYLCASSPGTSGRAYEQYFGPGTRLTVT.

The chain employs TRBV3-1 (or the pseudogene TRBV3-2) and TRBJ2-1; 7 bases are a match to TRBD2. V lost 2 bases to trimming and J lost 15 bases; unmatched junction nucleotides: 10. The CDR3 covers 13 residues. The germline CDR1 and CDR2 sequences are LGHDT and YNNKEL (reference sequence). CDR3 bases: TGTGCCAGCAGCCAAAGTTTAGGACTAGGTGTGTTCTTC. It is translated as CASSQSLGLGVFF.

The chain combines TRBV24-1 with TRBJ1-1; D uncertain. From germline, CDR1 is KGHDR and CDR2 SFDVKD. Trimming stripped 4 bases from V and 0 bases from J, with 11 bases between. This CDR3 comprises 15 residues. This chain's CDR3 is CATSDPSNLNTEAFF. CDR3 nucleotides: TGTGCCACCAGTGACCCCAGTAATTTGAACACTGAAGCTTTCTTT.

This chain joins TRBV19 and TRBJ1-1, with 7 bases that match TRBD1. The CDR3 has 16 amino acids. The trim removed 5 bases at V and 8 bases at J, leaving 17 bases unmatched. Germline CDR1 LNHDA, CDR2 SQIVND (reference sequence). In nucleotides, the CDR3 is TGTGCCAGTAGTGCCCGGACAGGCTCTGCGAGAATCGAAGCTTTCTTT. This encodes CASSARTGSARIEAFF.

V gene TRBV28 combines with J gene TRBJ1-6, with unresolved D. The length of the CDR3 is 15 residues. Trimming shortened V by 2 bases and J by 9 bases, and 14 bases separated the two germline ends. Per the germline V gene, CDR1 is MDHEN and CDR2 is SYDVKM. Written as DNA, the CDR3 is TGTGCCAGCAGTTTAACCCTCCAGAAAAGTTCACCCCTCCACTTT. Translating it yields CASSLTLQKSSPLHF.

The rearrangement links TRBV6-5 to TRBJ1-5; maybe TRBD1 (5 bases). CDR1 is MNHEY, CDR2 SVGAGI, per germline. The V and J ends lost 4 bases and 6 bases respectively, with 13 bases between them. This CDR3 has 14 residues. This CDR3 is CASSWGAVSQPQHF. The CDR3 bases are TGTGCCAGCAGTTGGGGCGCAGTCTCTCAGCCCCAGCATTTT.

Here the CDR3 reads CASSSTGKGTEAFF. DNA for the CDR3: TGTGCCAGCAGTTCGACAGGGAAGGGCACTGAAGCTTTCTTT. The V call is TRBV6-6, the J call TRBJ1-1; the match to TRBD1 covers 7 bases. The CDR3 loop spans 14 amino acids. Trimming at V came to 4 bases and at J to 4 bases, leaving 6 bases not matched to a gene. Germline V CDR1 and CDR2: MNHNY, SVGAGI (reference sequence).

As DNA, the CDR3 is TGTGCCACCAGTGATTCAGGGGTGAAAGGCTACACCTTC. Encoded protein: CATSDSGVKGYTF. This chain links TRBV24-1 with TRBJ1-2, with D possibly TRBD1 on 6 matching bases. The CDR3 sequence is 13 residues long. Germline loops: CDR1 KGHDR, CDR2 SFDVKD. V lost 2 bases, J lost 8 bases, and 11 bases lay in between.

The V and J genes are TRBV5-1 and TRBJ1-2; 8 bases agree with TRBD1. J gave up 10 bases and V 4 bases, and 6 bases lay outside the gene matches. The CDR3 has 12 residues. Germline-derived CDR1 and CDR2 are SGHRS and YFSETQ. In nucleotides, the CDR3 is TGCGCCAGCAGCGCGGACAGGGTCTTCTACACCTTC. This codes for CASSADRVFYTF.

This clone was recorded once. J is TRBJ1-2 and V is TRBV30; no reliable D call. The CDR3 runs 13 residues. V lost 8 bases, J lost 3 bases, and 16 bases lay in between. CDR1 is GTSNPN, CDR2 SVGIG, per germline (reference sequence). DNA for the CDR3: TGTGCCCGCTCAAACCCGAGAGACTATGGCTACACCTTC. It codes for CARSNPRDYGYTF.

This clone has a handful of counts. The rearrangement uses TRBV7-8 and TRBJ1-5, with D tentatively TRBD1 (5 bases). Trimming took off 3 bases at V and 6 bases at J, with 12 bases between the two ends. Germline V CDR1 and CDR2: SGHVS, FQNEAQ. The CDR3 is made up of 14 amino acids. CDR3 in amino acids: CASSFRDGGQPQHF. CDR3 bases: TGTGCCAGCAGCTTCCGGGACGGGGGTCAGCCCCAGCATTTT.